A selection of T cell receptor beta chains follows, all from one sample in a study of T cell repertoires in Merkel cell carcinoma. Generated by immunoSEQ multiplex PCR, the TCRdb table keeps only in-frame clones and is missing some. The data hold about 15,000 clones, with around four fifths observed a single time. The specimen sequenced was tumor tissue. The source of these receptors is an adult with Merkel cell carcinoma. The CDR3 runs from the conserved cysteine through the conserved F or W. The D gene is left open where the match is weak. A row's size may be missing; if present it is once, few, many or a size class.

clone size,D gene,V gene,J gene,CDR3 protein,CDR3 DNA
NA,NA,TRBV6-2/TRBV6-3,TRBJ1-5,CASSHGRRLNQPQHF,TGTGCCAGCAGCCACGGACGCCGGCTCAATCAGCCCCAGCATTTT
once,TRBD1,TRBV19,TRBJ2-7,CASSAGGTGLYEQYF,TGTGCCAGTAGCGCAGGGGGGACAGGGCTATACGAGCAGTACTTC
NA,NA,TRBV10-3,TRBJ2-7,CAISQTPSYEQYF,TGTGCCATCAGTCAGACACCTTCCTACGAGCAGTACTTC
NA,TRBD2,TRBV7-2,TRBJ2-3,CASSLREGRFNTDTQYF,TGTGCCAGCAGCTTACGGGAGGGGCGGTTCAACACAGATACGCAGTATTTT
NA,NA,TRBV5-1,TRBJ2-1,CASSFTYNEQFF,TGCGCCAGCAGCTTCACCTACAATGAGCAGTTCTTC
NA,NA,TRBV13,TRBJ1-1,CASSSRRMNTEAFF,TGTGCCAGCAGCTCCCGACGGATGAACACTGAAGCTTTCTTT
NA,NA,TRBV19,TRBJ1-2,CASSIAPGRANPNYGYTF,TGTGCCAGTAGTATAGCCCCGGGCAGGGCCAACCCCAACTATGGCTACACCTTC
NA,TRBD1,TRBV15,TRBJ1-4,CATSRSQGATNEKLFF,TGTGCCACCAGCAGATCTCAGGGGGCCACTAATGAAAAACTGTTTTTT
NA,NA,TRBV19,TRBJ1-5,CASTPRGDQPQHF,TGTGCCAGTACCCCCCGGGGGGATCAGCCCCAGCATTTT
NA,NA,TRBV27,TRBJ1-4,CASSTGPIATNEKLFF,TGTGCCAGCAGTACAGGACCCATTGCAACTAATGAAAAACTGTTTTTT
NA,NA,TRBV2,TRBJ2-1,CASYSRFNDEQFF,TGTGCCAGCTACAGCAGATTTAACGATGAGCAGTTCTTC
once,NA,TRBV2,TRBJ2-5,CASSVGLGREKETQYF,TGTGCCAGCAGTGTTGGGCTGGGCAGGGAGAAGGAGACCCAGTACTTC
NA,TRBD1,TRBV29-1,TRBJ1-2,CSGGQGANYGYTF,TGCAGCGGGGGACAGGGGGCGAACTATGGCTACACCTTC
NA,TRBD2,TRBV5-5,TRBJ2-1,CASSPASGAYGEQFF,TGTGCCAGCAGCCCAGCTAGCGGGGCCTACGGTGAGCAGTTCTTC
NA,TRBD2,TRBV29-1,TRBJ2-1,CSGKRGGLYNEQFF,TGCAGCGGGAAGCGGGGGGGCCTTTACAATGAGCAGTTCTTC
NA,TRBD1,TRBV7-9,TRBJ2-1,CASSLLRDRSDEQFF,TGTGCCAGCAGCCTCCTAAGGGACAGAAGCGATGAGCAGTTCTTC
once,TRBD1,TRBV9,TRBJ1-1,CASSVETGGIAEAFF,TGTGCCAGCAGCGTAGAGACAGGGGGCATAGCTGAAGCTTTCTTT
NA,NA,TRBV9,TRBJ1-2,CASSGGTYSGYTF,TGTGCCAGCAGCGGAGGGACTTACAGCGGCTACACCTTC
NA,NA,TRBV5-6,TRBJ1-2,CASSLLNFYYGYTF,TGTGCCAGCAGCTTGTTAAACTTTTACTATGGCTACACCTTC
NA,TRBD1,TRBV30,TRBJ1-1,CAWSHPGQKMNTEAFF,TGTGCCTGGAGTCACCCGGGACAGAAAATGAACACTGAAGCTTTCTTT
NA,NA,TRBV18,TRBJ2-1,CASSPPIGASYNEQFF,TGTGCCAGCTCACCACCGATCGGGGCCTCCTACAATGAGCAGTTCTTC
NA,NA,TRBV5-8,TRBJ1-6,CASSRGYNSPLHF,TGTGCCAGCAGTAGGGGGTATAATTCACCCCTCCACTTT
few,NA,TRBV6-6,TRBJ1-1,CASSGGYREATEAFF,TGTGCCAGCAGTGGGGGATACAGGGAAGCGACTGAAGCTTTCTTT
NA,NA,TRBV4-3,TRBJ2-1,CASSQGSEGPYNEQFF,TGCGCCAGCAGCCAAGGCTCGGAGGGACCCTACAATGAGCAGTTCTTC
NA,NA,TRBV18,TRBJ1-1,CASSSAYSRNTEAFF,TGTGCCAGCTCCTCAGCATATAGCCGGAACACTGAAGCTTTCTTT
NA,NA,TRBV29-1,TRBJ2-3,CSASDTTDTQYF,TGCAGCGCCTCCGACACCACAGATACGCAGTATTTT
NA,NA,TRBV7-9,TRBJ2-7,CASSDMSGDMGEQYF,TGTGCCAGCAGCGACATGAGCGGGGACATGGGAGAGCAGTACTTC
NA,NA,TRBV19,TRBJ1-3,CASSKTAGNTIYF,TGTGCCAGTAGTAAGACAGCTGGAAACACCATATATTTT
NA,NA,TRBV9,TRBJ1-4,CASSVGQEAEKLFF,TGTGCCAGCAGCGTAGGACAGGAGGCCGAAAAACTGTTTTTT
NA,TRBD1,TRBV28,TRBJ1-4,CASSLLGDRVEKLFF,TGTGCCAGCAGTTTATTGGGGGACAGGGTTGAAAAACTGTTTTTT
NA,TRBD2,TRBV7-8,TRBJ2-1,CASSSSGGGRAFSSYNEQFF,TGTGCCAGCAGCTCTTCGGGGGGCGGGAGGGCCTTTAGCTCCTACAATGAGCAGTTCTTC
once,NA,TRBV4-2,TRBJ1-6,CASSQGAAGGLHF,TGTGCCAGCAGCCAAGGAGCGGCCGGGGGCCTCCACTTT
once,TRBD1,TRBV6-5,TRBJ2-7,CASSLDRGLEQYF,TGTGCCAGCAGTTTGGACAGGGGGCTTGAGCAGTACTTC
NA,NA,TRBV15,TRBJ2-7,CATSRAGVPGAYEQYF,TGTGCCACCAGCAGGGCAGGCGTCCCGGGGGCCTACGAGCAGTACTTC
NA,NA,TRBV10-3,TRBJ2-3,CAIRDSGYTDTQYF,TGTGCCATCAGGGATAGCGGTTACACAGATACGCAGTATTTT